Presented here are 27 T cell receptor beta chains from one specimen sequenced in a study of cytomegalovirus exposure and HLA in healthy donors. 60 Vbeta and 13 Jbeta primers were used in PCR. Generated by immunoSEQ multiplex PCR, the TCRdb table keeps only in-frame clones and is missing some. Among under 150,000 clones, more than 70% were seen once, and the ten largest hold 4.5% to 6%. The sample consisted of PBMCs. The receptor set was obtained from a woman aged 50 to 65 in good health and CMV-seronegative.

CDR3 in DNA: TGTGCCAGTACGAGGGGGCCGAACACTGAAGCTTTCTTT. Amino acids: CASTRGPNTEAFF. The chain couples TRBV19 to TRBJ1-1; 7 bases align to TRBD1. Trimming took 7 bases from V and 1 from J; bases not matched to a gene: 3. The V gene's germline CDR1 is LNHDA and CDR2 SQIVND (reference sequence). The CDR3 length is 13 residues.

J is TRBJ1-2 and V is TRBV10-3; D perhaps matches TRBD1 (6 bases). V lost 3 bases to trimming and J lost 0 bases, with 11 bases between them. This CDR3 is built from 15 residues. CDR1 is ENHRY, CDR2 SYGVKD, per germline. CDR3 bases: TGTGCCATCAGTGACCAGGGGACCTCTAACTATGGCTACACCTTC. Protein sequence: CAISDQGTSNYGYTF.

This chain links TRBV11-3 with TRBJ2-1; TRBD2 aligns across 11 bases. J lost 7 bases, V lost 1 base, and 3 bases had no gene match. The CDR3 has 15 amino acids. Germline CDR1 is SGHNT and CDR2 is YENEEA. CDR3 sequence: CASSLASGGRNEQFF. CDR3 sequence (DNA): TGTGCCAGCAGCTTAGCTAGCGGGGGGAGAAATGAGCAGTTCTTC.

The rearrangement uses TRBV27 and TRBJ2-1; the D gene is possibly TRBD2 (6 bases). The germline V and J ends were trimmed by 7 bases and 5 bases, with 18 bases remaining between them. CDR3 length: 15 amino acids. The V gene's germline CDR1 is MNHEY and CDR2 SMNVEV (reference sequence). In DNA, the CDR3 is TGTGCCAGCACCTTCATCGGGGGAAACCACAATGAGCAGTTCTTC. Protein product: CASTFIGGNHNEQFF.

The V and J genes are TRBV4-1 and TRBJ1-3; D may be TRBD1 (6 bases). The CDR3 runs 16 residues. Trimming pared 1 base from V and 4 bases from J, leaving 14 bases between. Germline V gene lookup returns CDR1 MGHRA and CDR2 YSYEKL. CDR3 region: CASSQVAGASGNTIYF. CDR3 bases: TGCGCCAGCAGCCAAGTAGCGGGGGCCTCGGGAAACACCATATATTTT.

Here the CDR3 reads CSARDNKAYTF. The CDR3 DNA follows: TGCAGTGCCAGGGACAACAAAGCCTACACCTTC. The chain carries TRBV20-1 and TRBJ1-2; TRBD1 is a possible D gene (6 bases). V lost 6 bases, J lost 10 bases, and 15 bases lay in between. Germline CDR1 reads DFQATT; CDR2 reads SNEGSKA (reference sequence). The CDR3 extends over 11 amino acids.

The chain uses TRBV19 and TRBJ1-1, with a possible D match to TRBD1 (5 bases). Trimming pared 5 bases from V and 6 bases from J, leaving 19 bases between. The CDR3 is made up of 15 amino acids. Germline CDR1 and CDR2: LNHDA and SQIVND (reference sequence). The CDR3 reads CASSPRQFPNPEAFF. The CDR3 bases are TGTGCCAGTAGTCCCCGACAGTTCCCCAATCCTGAAGCTTTCTTT.

This chain joins TRBV30 and TRBJ2-5; unclear D gene. The CDR3 runs to 13 residues. V lost 4 bases, J lost 5 bases, and 14 bases lay in between. Looked up from germline, CDR1 is GTSNPN and CDR2 is SVGIG (reference sequence). CDR3 sequence reads: CAWTPSQSETQYF. CDR3 nucleotides: TGTGCCTGGACCCCGTCCCAGTCCGAGACCCAGTACTTC.

CDR3 region: CASSLGRYEQYF. In DNA, the CDR3 is TGTGCCAGCAGTCTCGGGAGGTACGAGCAGTACTTC. V gene TRBV28 combines with J gene TRBJ2-7; the match to TRBD2 covers 7 bases. V shed 5 bases and J 4 bases; nucleotides not matched to a gene: 2. Per the germline V gene, CDR1 is MDHEN and CDR2 is SYDVKM. The CDR3 is made up of 12 amino acids.

V usage is TRBV5-8 and J usage is TRBJ1-4; TRBD1 might be the D (6 bases). Trimming removed 3 bases from V and 3 bases from J, with 9 bases in between. This CDR3 comprises 14 residues. Germline CDR1 reads SGHTS; CDR2 reads YDEGEE. CDR3 sequence reads: CASSSGTPNEKLFF. The CDR3 nucleotides are TGTGCCAGCAGCTCCGGGACACCTAATGAAAAACTGTTTTTT.

The rearrangement uses TRBV19 and TRBJ1-1, with D uncertain. V was cut by 5 bases and J by 5 bases, with 9 bases left in between. Germline V gives CDR1 LNHDA, CDR2 SQIVND (reference sequence). The CDR3 is 12 residues long. The chain's CDR3 is CASSAALTEAFF. The CDR3 coding sequence is TGTGCCAGTAGTGCAGCGTTAACTGAAGCTTTCTTT. The full variable domain, with the rest looked up from reference TRBV19 and TRBJ1-1, is DGGITQSPKYLFRKEGQNVTLSCEQNLNHDAMYWYRQDPGQGLRLIYYSQIVNDFQKGDIAEGYSVSREKKESFPLTVTSAQKNPTAFYLCASSAALTEAFFGQGTRLTVV.

The V call is TRBV27, the J call TRBJ2-7; possibly TRBD1 for D (5 bases). CDR1 MNHEY and CDR2 SMNVEV come from the germline V gene (reference sequence). The CDR3 is 11 residues long. Trimming pared 0 bases from V and 12 bases from J, leaving 9 bases between. CDR3 coding DNA: TGTGCCAGCAGTTTATCGAACAGGATGTACTTC. Amino acid sequence: CASSLSNRMYF.

The chain links TRBV2 to TRBJ2-5; D perhaps matches TRBD2 (6 bases). The ends were cut back, 4 bases at V and 2 bases at J, with 11 bases in the middle. Per the germline V gene, CDR1 is SNHLY and CDR2 is FYNNEI. The CDR3 spans 14 residues. CDR3 nucleotide sequence: TGTGCCAGCAGTGGGACTATCAGGCAAGAGACCCAGTACTTC. Protein product: CASSGTIRQETQYF.

The chain has TRBV6-5 and TRBJ1-2; D remains unclear. Germline lookup yields CDR1 MNHEY and CDR2 SVGAGI. The CDR3 is 13 residues long. V shed 4 bases and J shed 1 base, with 7 bases lying between them. The DNA of the CDR3 is TGTGCCAGCAGTTTGTCGGGTAACTATGGCTACACCTTC. Amino acids: CASSLSGNYGYTF.

V gene TRBV6-5 combines with J gene TRBJ2-1; perhaps TRBD1 as D (5 bases). This CDR3 region has 15 residues. V dropped 6 bases and J dropped 3 bases, with 15 bases sitting between them. CDR1 and CDR2 (germline): MNHEY, SVGAGI. CDR3 amino acids: CASRLDREYYNEQFF. The CDR3 coding sequence is TGTGCCAGCAGGCTCGACAGAGAGTACTACAATGAGCAGTTCTTC.

The chain is built from TRBV28 and TRBJ1-4; 7 bases map to TRBD1. The V gene's germline CDR1 is MDHEN and CDR2 SYDVKM. The CDR3 is 12 residues long. V shed 6 bases and J 7 bases; nucleotides not matched to a gene: 2. The CDR3 region has the DNA TGTGCCAGCAGAGGGGGCTCTGAAAAACTGTTTTTT. Translation gives CASRGGSEKLFF.

This chain links TRBV10-1 with TRBJ2-5, with D unclear. CDR1 and CDR2 (germline): WNHNN, SYGVQD (reference sequence). The V and J ends lost 3 bases and 2 bases respectively, with 4 bases between them. The CDR3 extends over 12 amino acids. The chain's CDR3 is CASSDVQETQYF. As DNA, the CDR3 is TGCGCCAGCAGTGATGTACAAGAGACCCAGTACTTC.

This chain joins TRBV6-1 and TRBJ1-1, with a weak D call TRBD1 (6 bases). Germline CDR1 reads MNHNS; CDR2 reads SASEGT. There are 14 residues in the CDR3. With 2 bases removed from V and 3 bases from J, the gap between germline ends came to 10 bases. The CDR3 loop reads CASSENRAYTEAFF. CDR3 DNA: TGTGCCAGCAGTGAAAACAGGGCTTACACTGAAGCTTTCTTT.

The gene calls are TRBV10-3 and TRBJ1-4, with D possibly TRBD1 on 6 matching bases. This CDR3 contains 13 residues. The ends were cut back, 10 bases at V and 0 bases at J, with 9 bases in the middle. Per the germline V gene, CDR1 is ENHRY and CDR2 is SYGVKD. The CDR3 loop reads CATGQATNEKLFF. The CDR3 DNA is TGTGCCACGGGACAAGCAACTAATGAAAAACTGTTTTTT.

The chain carries TRBV7-3 and TRBJ1-6, with D perhaps matching TRBD1 (6 bases). The CDR3 loop spans 16 amino acids. Germline V lookup: CDR1 SGHTA, CDR2 FQGTGA. The ends were cut back, 0 bases at V and 7 bases at J, with 13 bases in the middle. This chain's CDR3 is CASSLTGDQGNSPLHF. The DNA for the CDR3 is TGTGCCAGCAGCTTAACAGGGGATCAGGGGAATTCACCCCTCCACTTT.

This clone has just one count. This chain joins TRBV2 and TRBJ1-6, with 7 bases fitting TRBD1. Per germline, CDR1 SNHLY and CDR2 FYNNEI. This CDR3 contains 15 residues. V trimming: 4 bases; J trimming: 8 bases; junction bases outside the gene matches: 8. In DNA, the CDR3 is TGTGCCAGCAGTGTATACAAGGGGGCAGATTCACCCCTCCACTTT. Protein: CASSVYKGADSPLHF.

The chain joins TRBV7-2 to TRBJ1-5; 8 nucleotides line up with TRBD1. CDR1 and CDR2 from the germline V gene are SGHTA and FQGNSA. After removal of 5 bases from V and 4 bases from J, the junction contained 7 bases not matched to a gene. CDR3 length: 15 residues. CDR3 protein: CASSLTGGGNQPQHF. The CDR3 bases are TGTGCCAGCAGCCTAACAGGGGGAGGAAATCAGCCCCAGCATTTT.

The J gene is TRBJ2-7, the V gene TRBV29-1; no reliable D call. Germline V gives CDR1 SQVTM, CDR2 ANQGSEA. Trimming took 6 bases from V and 2 from J, leaving 11 bases between them. The CDR3 is 12 amino acids. The CDR3 sequence is CSVQANPYEQYF. The CDR3 DNA reads as TGCAGCGTGCAGGCTAACCCCTACGAGCAGTACTTC.

The V and J genes are TRBV2 and TRBJ1-6; the match to TRBD1 covers 9 bases. The J segment lost 8 bases and the V segment lost 5 bases, leaving 7 bases of the junction unmatched. Germline lookup yields CDR1 SNHLY and CDR2 FYNNEI. The CDR3 is 15 amino acids. CDR3 sequence (DNA): TGTGCCAGCAGTCAAACAGGGGGCGACCATTCACCCCTCCACTTT. It yields the protein CASSQTGGDHSPLHF.

The rearrangement links TRBV5-4 to TRBJ2-5; TRBD1 might be the D (5 bases). CDR1 and CDR2 (germline): SGHNT, YYREEE (reference sequence). The CDR3 runs to 14 residues. Trimming took off 4 bases at V and 1 base at J, with 11 bases between the two ends. In nucleotides, the CDR3 is TGTGCCAGCAGCGTCCAGGGTATCCAAGAGACCCAGTACTTC. It codes for CASSVQGIQETQYF. The complete variable domain, with remaining parts taken from reference TRBV5-4 and TRBJ2-5, reads ETGVTQSPTHLIKTRGQQVTLRCSSQSGHNTVSWYQQALGQGPQFIFQYYREEENGRGNFPPRFSGLQFPNYSSELNVNALELDDSALYLCASSVQGIQETQYFGPGTRLLVL.

This clone occurred a few times. The chain carries TRBV5-1 and TRBJ2-5; maybe TRBD1 (7 bases). Trimming took off 0 bases at V and 5 bases at J, with 14 bases between the two ends. This CDR3 has 15 amino acids. CDR1 is SGHRS and CDR2 is YFSETQ in the germline V gene. The DNA for the CDR3 is TGCGCCAGCAGCTTGGCAGGGGGGAATTGGGAGACCCAGTACTTC. It codes for CASSLAGGNWETQYF.

The chain employs TRBV15 and TRBJ2-5, with 7 bases lining up with TRBD2. This CDR3 has 15 amino acids. Germline V gives CDR1 LNHNV, CDR2 YYDKDF (reference sequence). J lost 7 bases, V lost 0 bases, and 8 bases had no gene match. The CDR3, as DNA: TGTGCCACCAGCAGAGATGCGGGGGTAGTGTGGACCCAGTACTTC. Protein product: CATSRDAGVVWTQYF.